The T cell receptor (beta chain) under discussion was sequenced for a study of blood T cell repertoires in COVID-19 (dated by TCRdb to 2020 to 2022). In the study overall: Samples covering the acute and convalescent phases of COVID-19 were provided by collaborators in the United States, Italy and Spain. The material from the prospective study consisted of cDNA or gDNA derived from T cells, B-cell-depleted T cells, or PBMCs. The dataset comprised deeply sampled blood TCRbeta repertoires from subjects exposed to, actively infected with, or recovered from COVID-19. The repertoires were made available in a free public database intended to serve as a resource for research on the immune response to SARS-CoV-2. Samples came from the ongoing ImmuneRACE study (first 160 participants) plus 1,254 subjects from 6 global collaborators. The sample metadata nearly always contained a de-identified subject ID, COVID-19 status, age in years and sex. Where available, HLA class I and class II types were obtained from metadata supplied by the sample provider rather than from assay-based typing. Broader findings and caveats from the paper: The amount of clinical and demographic metadata varied by source and participant and was provided uncurated.

As to this clone: Which antigen it targets is not known. Base qualities are not at hand, and no much larger clone is one base apart.

Sequences SGHAT (CDR1) and FQNNGV (CDR2) are obtained from the germline V gene. The CDR3 spans 13 residues, from the cysteine through the phenylalanine. Only the CDR3 DNA stays, 39 bases, in frame from base 1. For this chain, trimming is 7 bases at the V end and 4 bases at the J end, and the number of junction bases without a gene match is 6. Participants in the prospective study were aged roughly 18 to 95 years, lived in some 24 United States geographic areas, and enrolled through a virtual design. Cohort assignment in the prospective study relied on participant-reported clinical history from a screening survey and a study questionnaire. Exposed participants had been in contact with someone with a PCR-confirmed or clinician-diagnosed COVID-19 case within 2 weeks of study entry. In the prospective study, mobile phlebotomists collected whole blood, serum and a nasopharyngeal or oropharyngeal swab from each participant. Additional blood draws and questionnaires over a 2-month period could optionally be provided by prospective study participants. Prospective study blood samples were shipped either frozen or at room temperature before DNA extraction.

TCRbeta CDR3 regions were amplified from genomic DNA using the immunoSEQ Assay, a bias-controlled multiplex PCR. The study's own analysis went as follows. Nucleated cell counts per sample were estimated from amplification of reference gene primers within the assay. Sequence reads were collapsed and filtered to measure the absolute abundance of every unique TCRbeta CDR3 rearrangement. Productive Simpson clonality was computed per sample as the square root of Simpson's diversity index over productive rearrangements. What TCRdb holds here is the immuneACCESS table cut down to in-frame rearrangements. Part of the clones is not present; checked against another copy, under half of the missing clones reflect an unresolved V gene, and the others are unexplained. V and J calls plus clone size are reproduced from that table; the DNA served to infer D and trimming. The table for this sample lists 150,000 or so clones; approximately 90% of them were counted only once. The ten most abundant clones make up approximately 3.8% of the sample.

The chain joins TRBV11-2 to TRBJ1-2; TRBD1 matches 7 bases in the middle. Sequencing was performed on PBMCs or T cells enriched from blood (not recorded which). The TCR originated in a woman aged 40 to 50 who had been exposed to COVID-19. The CDR3 reads CASNSGGSYGYTF. The DNA sequence is TGTGCCAGCAACTCAGGGGGATCCTATGGCTACACCTTC.